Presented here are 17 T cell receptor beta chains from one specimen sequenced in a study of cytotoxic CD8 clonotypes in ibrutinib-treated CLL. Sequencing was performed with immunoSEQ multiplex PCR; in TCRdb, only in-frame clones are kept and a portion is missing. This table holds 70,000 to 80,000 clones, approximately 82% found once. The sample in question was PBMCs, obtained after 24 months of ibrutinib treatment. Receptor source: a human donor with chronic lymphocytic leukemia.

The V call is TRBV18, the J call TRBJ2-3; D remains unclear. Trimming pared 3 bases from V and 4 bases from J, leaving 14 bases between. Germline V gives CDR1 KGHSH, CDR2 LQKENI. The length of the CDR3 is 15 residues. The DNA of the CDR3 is TGTGCCAGCTCACCGTTCGGCGGAACATCAGATACGCAGTATTTT. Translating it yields CASSPFGGTSDTQYF.

CDR3 sequence (DNA): TGTGCCAGCAGTTTATCGGCTAGCGGGAGAGGTCGGGAGACCCAGTACTTC. Translating gives CASSLSASGRGRETQYF. This chain uses TRBV28 with TRBJ2-5, with 10 bases aligning to TRBD2. The CDR3 loop spans 17 amino acids. V lost 1 base and J lost 5; bases outside the gene matches: 10. CDR1 and CDR2 from the germline V gene are MDHEN and SYDVKM.

The CDR3 region has the DNA TGTGCCAGCAGCCAAAACAGACACACAGATACGCAGTATTTT. Protein product: CASSQNRHTDTQYF. V gene TRBV14 combines with J gene TRBJ2-3; D gene unclear. Trimming stripped 2 bases from V and 2 bases from J, with 8 bases between. Germline CDR1 SGHDN, CDR2 FVKESK. This CDR3 contains 14 residues.

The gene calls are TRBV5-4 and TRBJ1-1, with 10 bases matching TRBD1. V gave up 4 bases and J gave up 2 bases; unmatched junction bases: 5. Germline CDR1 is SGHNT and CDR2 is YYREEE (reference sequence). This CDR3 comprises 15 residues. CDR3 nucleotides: TGTGCCAGCAGCCCACAGACAGGGGGCAACACTGAAGCTTTCTTT. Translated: CASSPQTGGNTEAFF.

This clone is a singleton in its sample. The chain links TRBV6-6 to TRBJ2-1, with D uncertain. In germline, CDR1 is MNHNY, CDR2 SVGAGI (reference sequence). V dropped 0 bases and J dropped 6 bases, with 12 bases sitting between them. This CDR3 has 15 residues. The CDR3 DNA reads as TGTGCCAGCAGTTACTCTAGCCCGCCCCCCAATGAGCAGTTCTTC. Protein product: CASSYSSPPPNEQFF.

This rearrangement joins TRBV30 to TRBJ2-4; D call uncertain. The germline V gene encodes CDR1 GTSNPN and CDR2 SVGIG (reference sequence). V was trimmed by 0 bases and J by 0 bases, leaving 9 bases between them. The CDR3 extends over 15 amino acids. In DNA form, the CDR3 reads TGTGCCTGGAGTGTTGATGCTCTAGCCAAAAACATTCAGTACTTC. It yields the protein CAWSVDALAKNIQYF. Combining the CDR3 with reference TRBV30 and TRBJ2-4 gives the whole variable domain SQTIHQWPATLVQPVGSPLSLECTVEGTSNPNLYWYRQAAGRGLQLLFYSVGIGQISSEVPQNLSASRPQDRQFILSSKKLLLSDSGFYLCAWSVDALAKNIQYFGAGTRLSVL.

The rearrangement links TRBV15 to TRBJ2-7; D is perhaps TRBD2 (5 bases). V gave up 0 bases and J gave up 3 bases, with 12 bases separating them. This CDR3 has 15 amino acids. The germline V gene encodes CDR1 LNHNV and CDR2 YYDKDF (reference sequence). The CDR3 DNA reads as TGTGCCACCAGCAGAGATTCGGGCGGAGGCTACGAGCAGTACTTC. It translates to CATSRDSGGGYEQYF.

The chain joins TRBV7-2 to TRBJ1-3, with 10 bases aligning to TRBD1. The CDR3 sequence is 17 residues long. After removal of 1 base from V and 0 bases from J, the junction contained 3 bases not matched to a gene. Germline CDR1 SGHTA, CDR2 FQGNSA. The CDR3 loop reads CASSLERQGASGNTIYF. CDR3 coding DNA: TGTGCCAGCAGCTTAGAGCGACAGGGGGCCTCTGGAAACACCATATATTTT.

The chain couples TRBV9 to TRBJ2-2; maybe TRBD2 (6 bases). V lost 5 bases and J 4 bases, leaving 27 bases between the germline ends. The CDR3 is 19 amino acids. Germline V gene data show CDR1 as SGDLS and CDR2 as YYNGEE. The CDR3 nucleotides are TGTGCCAGCAGTAGGTTTTTGAGGCTAGACGGGGGTGTCACCGGGGAGCTGTTTTTT. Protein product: CASSRFLRLDGGVTGELFF.

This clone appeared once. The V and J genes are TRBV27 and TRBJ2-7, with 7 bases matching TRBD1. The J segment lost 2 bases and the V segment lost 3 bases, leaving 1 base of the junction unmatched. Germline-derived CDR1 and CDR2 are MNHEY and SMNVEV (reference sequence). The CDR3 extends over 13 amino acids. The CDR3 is CASSFQGAYEQYF. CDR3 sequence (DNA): TGTGCCAGCAGTTTTCAGGGGGCCTACGAGCAGTACTTC.

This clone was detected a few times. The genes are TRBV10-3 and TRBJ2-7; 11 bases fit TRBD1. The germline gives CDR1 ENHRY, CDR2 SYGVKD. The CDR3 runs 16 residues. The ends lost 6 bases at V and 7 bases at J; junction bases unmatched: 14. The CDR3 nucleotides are TGTGCCATCAGCTCACGAGGAGGACAGGGGGCAGGGGAGCAGTACTTC. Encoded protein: CAISSRGGQGAGEQYF.

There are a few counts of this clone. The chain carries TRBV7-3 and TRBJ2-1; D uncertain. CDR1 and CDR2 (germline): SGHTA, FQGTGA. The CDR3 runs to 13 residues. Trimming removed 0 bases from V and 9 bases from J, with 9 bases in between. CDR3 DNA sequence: TGTGCCAGCAGCTTAACCATAGTCGGTGAGCAGTTCTTC. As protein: CASSLTIVGEQFF.

The CDR3 DNA follows: TGTGCCAGCAGCTTAGGGGACAGGGTCCAGCCCCAGCATTTT. Translating gives CASSLGDRVQPQHF. The chain carries TRBV7-3 and TRBJ1-5; 9 bases agree with TRBD1. With V trimmed by 2 bases and J by 7 bases, 3 bases remained unmatched. CDR3 length equals 14 residues. Germline lookup yields CDR1 SGHTA and CDR2 FQGTGA. The entire variable domain, with the rest obtained from reference TRBV7-3 and TRBJ1-5, is as follows: GAGVSQTPSNKVTEKGKYVELRCDPISGHTALYWYRQSLGQGPEFLIYFQGTGAADDSGLPNDRFFAVRPEGSVSTLKIQRTERGDSAVYLCASSLGDRVQPQHFGDGTRLSIL.

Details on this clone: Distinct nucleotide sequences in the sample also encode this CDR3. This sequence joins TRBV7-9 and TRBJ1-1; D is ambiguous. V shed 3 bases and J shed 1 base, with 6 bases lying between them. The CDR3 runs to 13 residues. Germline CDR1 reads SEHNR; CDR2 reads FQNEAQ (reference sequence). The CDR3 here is CASSLRENTEAFF. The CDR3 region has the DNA TGTGCCAGCAGCTTGAGGGAGAACACTGAAGCTTTCTTT.

CDR3 region: CASSVGVDGYEQYF. The DNA for the CDR3 is TGTGCCAGCAGCGTTGGGGTGGACGGGTACGAGCAGTACTTC. J is TRBJ2-7 and V is TRBV9; D remains ambiguous. The CDR3 sequence is 14 residues long. V lost 2 bases and J lost 4, with 13 bases in between. The V gene's germline CDR1 is SGDLS and CDR2 YYNGEE.

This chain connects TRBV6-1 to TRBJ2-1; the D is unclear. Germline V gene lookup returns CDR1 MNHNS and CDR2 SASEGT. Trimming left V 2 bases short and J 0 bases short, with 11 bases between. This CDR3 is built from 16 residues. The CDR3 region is CASSERPYGSYNEQFF. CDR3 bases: TGTGCCAGCAGTGAAAGGCCTTATGGCTCCTACAATGAGCAGTTCTTC.

Written as DNA, the CDR3 is TGTGCCAGCAGGCCCCAGCGGGTAGAGGTCAATGAGCAGTTCTTC. Encoded protein: CASRPQRVEVNEQFF. J is TRBJ2-1 and V is TRBV6-5; D perhaps matches TRBD2 (6 bases). With 6 bases removed from V and 6 bases from J, the gap between germline ends came to 18 bases. The CDR3 contains 15 residues. Germline CDR1 MNHEY, CDR2 SVGAGI.